The source of this T cell receptor beta chain is a study of regulatory T cells in long-lasting Graves disease. Trimming took off 0 bases at V and 4 bases at J, with 13 bases between the two ends. The V gene's germline CDR1 is ENHRY and CDR2 SYGVKD. The CDR3 contains 16 residues. This clonotype was observed a few times. Time point of the sample: newly diagnosed GD, antithyroid drugs for less than 3 months. TCR sequences were obtained from RNA taken from PBMCs. Arm-PCR with iRepertoire HTBI primers amplified the CDR3 regions for these TCR beta libraries. One entry per CDR3 protein, called by TCRdb with MiXCR from the multiplex PCR reads. The table has 550,000 to 700,000 distinct CDR3 sequences, more than 15% seen once; the top ten hold about 11%. This same sample was also part of a study on T cells in Graves' hyperthyroidism and ophthalmopathy. This second study notes: When the TCR CDR3 underwent first-round RT-PCR, the HTBI primer set was used.

The chain joins TRBV10-3 to TRBJ1-5; D remains unclear. The sequencing here drew on peripheral blood mononuclear cells (PBMCs), taken at new diagnosis, from a patient treated with antithyroid drugs. The origin of this receptor is a man aged 18-30 years with Graves disease. This CDR3 reads CAISESFKVENQPQHF. In DNA form, the CDR3 reads TGTGCCATCAGTGAGTCTTTTAAGGTGGAAAATCAGCCCCAGCATTTT.